Presented here are 30 T cell receptor beta chains from one specimen sequenced in a study of tissue T cells after allogeneic stem cell transplantation. As for time point: mouse harvest day 7 after allogeneic transplant. Tail vein injection delivered 10^7 T-cell-depleted bone marrow cells and 10^6 splenic CD5+ T cells. The table came from immunoSEQ multiplex PCR; TCRdb's copy has only in-frame clones and leaves some out. The sample records about 2,000 clones, around 50% being singletons. Sequenced material: spleen. Every receptor here comes from a female BALB/c mouse given C57BL/6 T cells with graft-versus-host disease after an allogeneic hematopoietic cell transplant.

Points on this clone: Mouse gene names apply. The read gets to within 1 residue of the CDR3 end, and the germline J gene fills in the rest. The chain is built from TRBV5 and TRBJ1-2; no reliable D call. Trimming removed 0 bases from V and 0 bases from J, with 11 bases in between. From germline, CDR1 is LGHNA and CDR2 YNLKQL (reference sequence). The CDR3 runs to 16 residues. The CDR3 is CASSQDRHTANSDYTF. CDR3 DNA, as far as it was read: TGTGCCAGCAGCCAAGATCGGCACACCGCAAACTCCGACTACACC.

A note on this clone: The gene names here belong to mouse. The read ends 1 residue shy of where the CDR3 ends; the end is completed using the germline J gene. The chain uses TRBV5 and TRBJ1-1; D uncertain. Germline V gives CDR1 LGHNA, CDR2 YNLKQL (reference sequence). Trimming left V 3 bases short and J 0 bases short, with 8 bases between. The CDR3 totals 14 residues. The DNA read from the CDR3 is TGTGCCAGCAGCCACACAAGACAGAACACAGAAGTCTTC. This translates into CASSHTRQNTEVF. The whole CDR3 is CASSHTRQNTEVFF.

Comment on this clone: Gene names refer to mouse genes. The missing CDR3 end, 1 residue past where the read stops, is filled in from the germline J gene. The V gene is TRBV19, the J gene TRBJ1-1; D ambiguous. This CDR3 has 11 amino acids. CDR1 is FNHDT, CDR2 SITEND, per germline (reference sequence). Trimming took off 4 bases at V and 5 bases at J, with 6 bases between the two ends. CDR3 loop: CASSYQTEVFF. CDR3 DNA (partial): TGTGCCAGCAGTTACCAAACAGAAGTCTTC. Variable domain in full (rest from reference TRBV19 and TRBJ1-1): GGIITQTPKFLIGQEGQKLTLKCQQNFNHDTMYWYRQDSGKGLRLIYYSITENDLQKGDLSEGYDASREKKSSFSLTVTSAQKNEMAVFLCASSYQTEVFFGKGTRLTVV.

This clone showed up just a few times. Each gene name is a mouse one. Read sequence stops 1 residue before the CDR3 end, and the germline J gene provides the missing end. The chain combines TRBV4 with TRBJ2-7; 9 nucleotides align to TRBD2. CDR1 LGHDT and CDR2 YNNKQL come from the germline V gene (reference sequence). The CDR3 runs 14 residues. V lost 4 bases and J lost 2; bases outside the gene matches: 3. CDR3 protein: CASSSGLGTYEQYF. Incomplete CDR3 DNA: TGTGCCAGCAGCTCCGGACTGGGGACCTATGAACAGTAC.

As concerns this clone: Here the gene names and germline are mouse. Read sequence stops 1 residue before the CDR3 end, and the germline J gene provides the missing end. The chain carries TRBV4 and TRBJ2-7, with D maybe TRBD1 (8 bases). The V end was cut by 5 bases, the J end by 4 bases, with 12 bases between. CDR3 length: 13 amino acids. CDR1 and CDR2 (germline): LGHDT, YNNKQL (reference sequence). The CDR3 loop is CASSKQGGYEQYF. The CDR3 bases that were read are TGTGCCAGCAGCAAACAGGGGGGGTATGAACAGTAC.

Concerning this clone: These gene names are mouse names. The DNA ends 1 residue before the CDR3 does, and the rest of the CDR3 is filled in from the germline J gene. This chain joins TRBV17 and TRBJ2-2, with D tentatively TRBD2 (6 bases). The CDR3 totals 15 residues. Trimming stripped 1 base from V and 1 base from J, with 7 bases between. Germline CDR1 MNHDT, CDR2 YYDKIL. CDR3 sequence: CASSRVGGNTGQLYF. CDR3 DNA, as far as it was read: TGTGCTAGCAGTAGAGTTGGGGGAAACACCGGGCAGCTCTAC. The whole variable domain, filled in from reference TRBV17 and TRBJ2-2, reads DTTVKQNPRYKLARVGKPVNLICSQTMNHDTMYWYQKKPNQAPKLLLFYYDKILNREADTFEKFQSSRPNNSFCSLYIGSAGLEYSAMYLCASSRVGGNTGQLYFGEGSKLTVL.

As concerns this clone: Mouse gene names apply. Read sequence stops 1 residue before the CDR3 end, and the germline J gene provides the missing end. This rearrangement joins TRBV15 to TRBJ2-5; no reliable D call. This CDR3 has 12 residues. The V end lost 3 bases, the J end lost 5 bases, and 6 bases lay between the germline ends. CDR1 is SGHND and CDR2 is FRSKSL in the germline V gene. The part of the CDR3 DNA that was read is TGTGCCAGCAGTTTGGACGGAGACACCCAGTAC. This sequence encodes CASSLDGDTQY. The whole CDR3 is CASSLDGDTQYF.

This clone was seen only a few times. Each gene name is a mouse one. The read finishes 1 residue shy of the CDR3 end, and the germline J gene is used to complete it. This chain joins TRBV13-3 and TRBJ2-7; TRBD2 matches 10 bases. Germline assignment: CDR1 NNHDY and CDR2 SYVADS. After removal of 4 bases from V and 4 bases from J, the junction contained 5 bases not matched to a gene. This CDR3 comprises 14 residues. The CDR3 DNA, read in part, is TGTGCCAGCAGTCAGGACTGGGGGCCTTATGAACAGTAC. Its translation: CASSQDWGPYEQY. The full CDR3 protein is CASSQDWGPYEQYF.

This clone is a singleton in its sample. Mouse names are used for the genes. CDR3 protein: CASSPGTDSYNSPLYF. The sequenced part of the CDR3 DNA is TGTGCCAGCAGCCCCGGGACAGATTCCTATAATTCGCCCCTCTAC. The rearrangement uses TRBV4 and TRBJ1-6; 7 bases map to TRBD1. The read halts 1 residue ahead of the CDR3 end, with the missing end drawn from the germline J gene. TRBJ1-6 is identified as an open reading frame with a role that is uncertain. Germline V gives CDR1 LGHDT, CDR2 YNNKQL (reference sequence). The CDR3 runs to 16 residues. The ends lost 5 bases at V and 0 bases at J; junction bases unmatched: 4.

Concerning this clone itself: Germline and genes: mouse. From the germline J gene comes the end of the CDR3, since the read stops 1 residue before it. The chain links TRBV3 to TRBJ1-2; D call uncertain. This CDR3 region has 14 residues. The germline V gene has CDR1 SNHLY and CDR2 FYNGKV (reference sequence). With 1 base removed from V and 4 bases from J, the gap between germline ends came to 10 bases. CDR3 region: CASSLEGRGSDYTF. CDR3 bases read: TGTGCCAGCAGCTTAGAAGGCCGGGGCTCCGACTACACC.

This clone was counted a single time. Mouse gene names apply. The missing CDR3 end, 1 residue past where the read stops, is filled in from the germline J gene. This chain uses TRBV26 with TRBJ2-3; D gene unclear. Per germline, CDR1 KGHPV and CDR2 FQNQEV (reference sequence). This CDR3 has 13 residues. V lost 3 bases and J lost 2, with 6 bases in between. The CDR3: CASSLQPAETLYF. The sequenced part of the CDR3 DNA is TGTGCCAGCAGTCTACAGCCTGCAGAAACGCTGTAT.

Notes on this clone: All gene names here are mouse names. From the germline J gene comes the end of the CDR3, since the read stops 1 residue before it. V usage is TRBV5 and J usage is TRBJ1-4; TRBD1 matches at 8 bases. Unmatched junction bases numbered 2, after V lost 0 bases and J lost 5 bases. This CDR3 has 15 residues. Germline lookup yields CDR1 LGHNA and CDR2 YNLKQL (reference sequence). The CDR3 DNA, read in part, is TGTGCCAGCAGCCAAGATACAGGGGGAAACGAAAGATTATTT. Translated, it gives CASSQDTGGNERLF. In full, the CDR3 is CASSQDTGGNERLFF.

Note on this clone: Gene names and germline match the mouse. Coverage ceases 1 residue before the CDR3 finishes, and the germline J gene fills in the end. The chain links TRBV13-2 to TRBJ2-5; D gene uncertain. CDR1 and CDR2 (germline): NNHNN, SYGAGS (reference sequence). The CDR3 consists of 11 residues. V gave up 0 bases and J gave up 6 bases, with 2 bases separating them. This chain's CDR3 is CASGDADTQYF. The sequenced part of the CDR3 DNA is TGTGCCAGCGGTGATGCTGACACCCAGTAC.

This clone came up a few times. The gene names given are mouse names. The CDR3 extends 1 residue past the end of the read, so its final part is completed from the germline J gene. The chain has TRBV19 and TRBJ1-4; D perhaps matches TRBD1 (5 bases). The CDR3 extends over 15 amino acids. Trimming shortened V by 4 bases and J by 0 bases, and 10 bases separated the two germline ends. Per germline, CDR1 FNHDT and CDR2 SITEND (reference sequence). CDR3 sequence reads: CASSLTVLSNERLFF. The CDR3 bases that were read are TGTGCCAGCAGTCTGACAGTCCTTTCCAACGAAAGATTATTT.

This clone was seen a handful of times. Genes and germline come from the mouse. The read gets to within 1 residue of the CDR3 end, and the germline J gene fills in the rest. The chain joins TRBV17 to TRBJ2-7; TRBD2 aligns across 8 bases. V shed 1 base, J shed 5 bases, and the junction held 4 bases outside the gene matches. Germline CDR1 reads MNHDT; CDR2 reads YYDKIL. CDR3 size: 14 residues. CDR3 DNA (partial): TGTGCTAGCAGTAGAGGCGGGGGGGCGGATGAACAGTAC. Amino acid sequence: CASSRGGGADEQY. The whole CDR3 sequence reads CASSRGGGADEQYF.

Concerning this clone: Gene and germline names: mouse. The read falls 1 residue short of the CDR3 end, and the missing part is taken from the germline J gene. Other DNA sequences in this sample translate to the same CDR3. The chain uses TRBV13-2 and TRBJ1-6, with no clear D. TRBJ1-6 has ORF status, its function being uncertain. Germline loops: CDR1 NNHNN, CDR2 SYGAGS (reference sequence). V gave up 3 bases and J gave up 4 bases, with 2 bases separating them. The length of the CDR3 is 12 residues. The sequenced part of the CDR3 DNA is TGTGCCAGCGGTGGGTATAATTCGCCCCTCTAC. It is translated as CASGGYNSPLY. The whole CDR3 sequence is CASGGYNSPLYF.

This clone was counted between two and nine times. The germline and genes are mouse ones. The sequenced fragment ends 1 residue before the CDR3 boundary, so the rest is inferred from the germline J gene. The V gene is TRBV15, the J gene TRBJ2-2, with 9 positions matching TRBD2. Germline V CDR1 and CDR2: SGHND, FRSKSL. The CDR3 contains 16 residues. V shed 1 base and J 6 bases; nucleotides not matched to a gene: 6. The CDR3 region is CASSLDWGGASGQLYF. The sequenced part of the CDR3 DNA is TGTGCCAGCAGTTTAGATTGGGGGGGCGCCTCCGGGCAGCTCTAC. Looking up the rest from reference TRBV15 and TRBJ2-2 gives the full variable domain: DAGVTQTPRHEVAEKGQTIILKCEPVSGHNDLFWYRQTKIQGLELLSYFRSKSLMEDGGAFKDRFKAEMLNSSFSTLKIQPTEPKDSAVYLCASSLDWGGASGQLYFGEGSKLTVL.

This clone has a single count. Mouse gene names and germline throughout. The read ends 1 residue shy of where the CDR3 ends; the end is completed using the germline J gene. The chain carries TRBV1 and TRBJ2-7, with D possibly being TRBD2 (6 bases). CDR3 size: 15 residues. V dropped 0 bases and J dropped 2 bases, with 11 bases sitting between them. In germline, CDR1 is NSQYPW, CDR2 LRSPGD (reference sequence). The CDR3 spells CTCSAEGGRPYEQYF. Partial CDR3 DNA: TGCACCTGCAGTGCAGAGGGGGGAAGGCCCTATGAACAGTAC.

Remarks on this clone: The gene names given are mouse names. The read ends 1 residue before the CDR3 terminus; that terminus is restored from the germline J gene. The J gene is TRBJ1-4, the V gene TRBV29; possibly TRBD1 for D (6 bases). Between the trimmed V and J ends, which lost 3 bases and 6 bases, there was a span of 11 bases. The CDR3 is 14 residues long. Per germline, CDR1 MSHET and CDR2 SYDVDS. The sequenced CDR3 bases are TGTGCTAGCAGTTTCTCCGGGACATACGAAAGATTATTT. Encoded protein: CASSFSGTYERLF. Given in full, the CDR3 is CASSFSGTYERLFF.

In its sample, this clone is large (0.1 to 1%). Mouse gene names and germline throughout. The read terminates 1 residue before the CDR3 end, so the remaining end is supplied by the germline J gene. The chain combines TRBV5 with TRBJ1-4; possible D gene TRBD1, 6 bases. Germline assignment: CDR1 LGHNA and CDR2 YNLKQL (reference sequence). The V end lost 4 bases, the J end lost 3 bases, and 12 bases lay between the germline ends. This CDR3 is built from 15 residues. The CDR3: CASSPSGHPNERLFF. CDR3 bases read: TGTGCCAGCAGCCCTTCGGGACACCCCAACGAAAGATTATTT.

This clone was recorded once. Gene names and germline match the mouse. Partial CDR3 DNA: TGTGCCAGCAGTCAGGGGAGTCAAAACACCTTGTAC. Translated: CASSQGSQNTLY. The whole CDR3 reads CASSQGSQNTLYF. The chain joins TRBV24 to TRBJ2-4, with D maybe TRBD1 (5 bases). The read ends 1 residue shy of where the CDR3 ends; the end is completed using the germline J gene. Trimming stripped 4 bases from V and 0 bases from J, with 5 bases between. The germline gives CDR1 KGHTA, CDR2 FRNEEI. The CDR3 is 13 residues long.

Concerning this clone: Germline and genes here are mouse. Read data end 1 residue before the CDR3 end; the end is taken from the germline J gene. The chain has TRBV3 and TRBJ1-1; 9 bases agree with TRBD1. J was trimmed by 1 base and V by 5 bases; bases with no gene match: 2. This CDR3 comprises 14 residues. Per germline, CDR1 SNHLY and CDR2 FYNGKV (reference sequence). CDR3 sequence reads: CASSLGQGNTEVFF. Partial CDR3 DNA: TGTGCCAGCAGCCTGGGACAGGGAAACACAGAAGTCTTC.

In regard to this clone: Germline and genes: mouse. From the germline J gene comes the end of the CDR3, since the read stops 1 residue before it. This chain joins TRBV16 and TRBJ2-3, with a weak D call TRBD1 (6 bases). The CDR3 is 14 residues long. Trimming left V 5 bases short and J 0 bases short, with 9 bases between. CDR1 is SGHSA, CDR2 FRNQAP, per germline. CDR3 loop: CASSPQGSAETLYF. The sequenced part of the CDR3 DNA is TGTGCAAGCAGCCCACAGGGTAGTGCAGAAACGCTGTAT.

This clone was picked up one time. Gene labels here are mouse ones. The read ends 1 residue before the CDR3 terminus; that terminus is restored from the germline J gene. The J gene is TRBJ1-3, the V gene TRBV4; 7 bases line up with TRBD1. CDR1 and CDR2 (germline): LGHDT, YNNKQL (reference sequence). The CDR3 runs to 15 residues. J was trimmed by 0 bases and V by 5 bases; bases with no gene match: 4. CDR3 DNA (partial): TGTGCCAGCAGCGGCAGGGGGGGTTCTGGAAATACGCTCTAT. The encoded protein is CASSGRGGSGNTLY. The entire CDR3 protein reads CASSGRGGSGNTLYF.

This clone occurred a few times. Genes and germline are mouse. The CDR3 goes on 1 residue after the read ends, and that part is filled in from the germline J gene. The rearrangement joins TRBV4 to TRBJ2-7, with D possibly matching TRBD2 (5 bases). V lost 4 bases to trimming and J lost 3 bases, with 13 bases between them. CDR1 and CDR2 from the germline V gene are LGHDT and YNNKQL (reference sequence). This CDR3 is 14 amino acids long. Incomplete CDR3 DNA: TGTGCCAGCAGCTCCCCTTGGGGTCTCTATGAACAGTAC. It is translated as CASSSPWGLYEQY. The entire CDR3 protein reads CASSSPWGLYEQYF.

This clone turned up a few times. Germline and genes here are mouse. The read ends 1 residue before the CDR3 terminus; that terminus is restored from the germline J gene. The chain combines TRBV13-2 with TRBJ2-2; possible D gene TRBD1, 6 bases. The CDR3 runs 15 residues. Trimming stripped 2 bases from V and 3 bases from J, with 11 bases between. Germline CDR1 NNHNN, CDR2 SYGAGS (reference sequence). CDR3 DNA, as far as it was read: TGTGCCAGCGGTGAGAGGGGGATGGACACCGGGCAGCTCTAC. It encodes CASGERGMDTGQLY. The CDR3 in its entirety is CASGERGMDTGQLYF.

A word on this clone: The genes and germline here are from mouse. The CDR3 end falls 1 residue outside the read, so it is completed with the germline J gene. The rearrangement joins TRBV26 to TRBJ2-7; 10 bases line up with TRBD2. CDR1 is KGHPV, CDR2 FQNQEV, per germline (reference sequence). The CDR3 spans 14 residues. After removal of 6 bases from V and 4 bases from J, the junction contained 6 bases not matched to a gene. The CDR3 spells CASRLGTGDYEQYF. CDR3 DNA (partial): TGTGCCAGCAGGCTCGGGACTGGGGATTATGAACAGTAC.

Remarks on this clone: Genes here carry mouse names. Read sequence stops 1 residue before the CDR3 end, and the germline J gene provides the missing end. This sequence joins TRBV15 and TRBJ2-7; the D is unclear. Trimming took 1 base from V and 4 from J, leaving 5 bases between them. This CDR3 comprises 12 residues. From germline, CDR1 is SGHND and CDR2 FRSKSL. The CDR3 here is CASSLDGYEQYF. The DNA read from the CDR3 is TGTGCCAGCAGTTTAGACGGGTATGAACAGTAC. Using reference TRBV15 and TRBJ2-7 for the parts outside the CDR3, the full variable domain is DAGVTQTPRHEVAEKGQTIILKCEPVSGHNDLFWYRQTKIQGLELLSYFRSKSLMEDGGAFKDRFKAEMLNSSFSTLKIQPTEPKDSAVYLCASSLDGYEQYFGPGTRLTVL.

Remarks on this clone: Gene names denote mouse genes. The read halts 1 residue ahead of the CDR3 end, with the missing end drawn from the germline J gene. The chain joins TRBV3 to TRBJ2-2; 9 bases fit TRBD1. This CDR3 is built from 14 residues. CDR1 and CDR2 from the germline V gene are SNHLY and FYNGKV (reference sequence). J lost 6 bases, V lost 1 base, and 0 bases had no gene match. The sequenced part of the CDR3 DNA is TGTGCCAGCAGCTTAGGGACAGGGGCCGGGCAGCTCTAC. It translates to CASSLGTGAGQLY. The complete CDR3 reads CASSLGTGAGQLYF.

As for this clone: Each gene name is a mouse one. The CDR3 extends 1 residue past the end of the read, so its final part is completed from the germline J gene. The V call is TRBV12-1, the J call TRBJ2-4; 10 nucleotides align to TRBD2. This CDR3 is 15 amino acids long. The germline V gene encodes CDR1 SGHSN and CDR2 HYEKVE. J lost 2 bases, V lost 1 base, and 2 bases had no gene match. The CDR3 DNA, read in part, is TGTGCCAGCTCTCTGGACTGGGGGACTCAAAACACCTTGTAC. Encoded protein: CASSLDWGTQNTLY. The whole CDR3 protein is CASSLDWGTQNTLYF.